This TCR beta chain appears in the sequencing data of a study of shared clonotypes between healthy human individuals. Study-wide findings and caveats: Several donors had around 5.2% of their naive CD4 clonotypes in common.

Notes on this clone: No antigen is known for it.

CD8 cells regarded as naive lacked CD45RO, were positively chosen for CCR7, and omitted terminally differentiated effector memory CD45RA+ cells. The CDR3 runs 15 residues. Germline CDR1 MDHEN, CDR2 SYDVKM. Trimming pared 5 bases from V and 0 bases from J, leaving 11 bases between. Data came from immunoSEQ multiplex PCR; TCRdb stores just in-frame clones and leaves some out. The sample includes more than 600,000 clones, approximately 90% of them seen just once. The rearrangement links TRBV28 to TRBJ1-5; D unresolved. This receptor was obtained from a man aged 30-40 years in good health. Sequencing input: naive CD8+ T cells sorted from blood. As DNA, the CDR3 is TGTGCCAGCAGTCCCAGCGGCAATAGCAATCAGCCCCAGCATTTT. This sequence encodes CASSPSGNSNQPQHF.